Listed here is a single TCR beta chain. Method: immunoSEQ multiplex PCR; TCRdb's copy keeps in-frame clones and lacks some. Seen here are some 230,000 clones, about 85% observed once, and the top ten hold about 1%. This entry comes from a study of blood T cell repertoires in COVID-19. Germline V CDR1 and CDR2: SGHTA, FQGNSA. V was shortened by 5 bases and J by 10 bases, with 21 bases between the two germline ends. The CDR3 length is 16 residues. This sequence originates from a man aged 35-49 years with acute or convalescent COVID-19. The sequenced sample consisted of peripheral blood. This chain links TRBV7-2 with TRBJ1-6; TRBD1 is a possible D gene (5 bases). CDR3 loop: CASSMSRVGGGSPLHF. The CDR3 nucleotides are TGTGCCAGCAGCATGAGTCGTGTCGGGGGAGGATCACCCCTCCACTTT.